These 13 T cell receptor beta chains came from one sample sequenced in a study of cytomegalovirus exposure and HLA in healthy donors. The PCR employed 60 Vbeta primers together with 13 Jbeta primers. Assay used: immunoSEQ multiplex PCR; TCRdb lists only in-frame clones, some missing. This sample yields 90,000 to 120,000 clones, of which around two thirds are seen a single time; 14% belongs to the top ten. Sample: PBMCs. All receptors derive from a woman aged 40 to 50 in good health and CMV-seropositive.

The chain carries TRBV11-3 and TRBJ2-1, with 9 bases that match TRBD2. Germline V CDR1 and CDR2: SGHNT, YENEEA. The CDR3 contains 15 residues. V dropped 2 bases and J dropped 4; count of bases not matched to a gene: 3. The CDR3 spells CASSLRAGGYNEQFF. The CDR3 DNA follows: TGTGCCAGCAGCTTACGGGCGGGGGGGTACAATGAGCAGTTCTTC.

In its sample, this clone was seen once. The genes are TRBV5-1 and TRBJ2-2; D might be TRBD1 (6 bases). The germline V gene has CDR1 SGHRS and CDR2 YFSETQ. V was clipped by 3 bases and J by 7 bases, with 16 bases between them. The CDR3 consists of 15 residues. Written as DNA, the CDR3 is TGCGCCAGCAGCTACACAGGGATAATGAACGGGGAGCTGTTTTTT. It codes for CASSYTGIMNGELFF.

The chain uses TRBV6-6 and TRBJ1-1, with 8 nucleotides matching TRBD1. This CDR3 contains 13 residues. The germline V gene encodes CDR1 MNHNY and CDR2 SVGAGI (reference sequence). Trimming took 6 bases from V and 0 from J; bases not matched to a gene: 0. The CDR3 DNA is TGTGCCAGCAGGGGACAGGTGAACACTGAAGCTTTCTTT. This translates into CASRGQVNTEAFF.

The rearrangement links TRBV2 to TRBJ1-2; tentative D call: TRBD1 (6 bases). V gave up 5 bases and J gave up 3 bases, with 13 bases separating them. This CDR3 has 14 amino acids. CDR1 and CDR2 from the germline V gene are SNHLY and FYNNEI. Here the CDR3 reads CASSPDSLDYGYTF. The CDR3, as DNA: TGTGCCAGCAGTCCGGACAGTCTTGACTATGGCTACACCTTC.

The genes are TRBV6-6 and TRBJ2-5; no clear D. Trimming took 0 bases from V and 5 from J, leaving 16 bases between them. The germline V gene has CDR1 MNHNY and CDR2 SVGAGI (reference sequence). This CDR3 region has 16 residues. The CDR3 DNA is TGTGCCAGCAGTTACTCGAAACCACTCTATACGGAGACCCAGTACTTC. This translates into CASSYSKPLYTETQYF.

V usage is TRBV23-1 and J usage is TRBJ1-1; TRBD1 matches at 9 bases. TRBV23-1 is an ORF; its function is uncertain. CDR3 length: 13 amino acids. V gave up 8 bases and J gave up 6 bases; unmatched junction bases: 7. CDR3 bases: TGCGCCAGCGCCCGGGACAGGGCACCTGAAGCTTTCTTT. Amino acids: CASARDRAPEAFF.

This clone was observed once. V gene TRBV29-1 combines with J gene TRBJ2-7; TRBD2 aligns across 14 bases. Germline CDR1 SQVTM, CDR2 ANQGSEA. J gave up 7 bases and V 4 bases, and 12 bases lay outside the gene matches. This CDR3 has 16 amino acids. This CDR3 is CSVVTSGGAIEGEQYF. CDR3 sequence (DNA): TGCAGCGTTGTGACTAGCGGGGGGGCAATCGAGGGTGAGCAGTACTTC.

The chain carries TRBV9 and TRBJ2-5, with 8 bases aligning to TRBD1. V lost 2 bases to trimming and J lost 4 bases; unmatched junction nucleotides: 4. The germline gives CDR1 SGDLS, CDR2 YYNGEE. This CDR3 contains 14 residues. CDR3 region: CASSVTGGGETQYF. CDR3 coding DNA: TGTGCCAGCAGCGTCACAGGGGGAGGAGAGACCCAGTACTTC.

V is TRBV28 and J is TRBJ2-3; 8 bases match TRBD1. The CDR3 runs 15 residues. V dropped 2 bases and J dropped 1; count of bases not matched to a gene: 2. Germline CDR1 and CDR2: MDHEN and SYDVKM. The CDR3 loop is CASSLAGQGTDTQYF. The CDR3 nucleotides are TGTGCCAGCAGTTTAGCGGGACAGGGCACAGATACGCAGTATTTT.

The DNA for the CDR3 is TGTGCCAGCAGCCAAGACGCGCTATTAAGGGGGAGAGATACGCAGTATTTT. Amino acids: CASSQDALLRGRDTQYF. The rearrangement links TRBV4-2 to TRBJ2-3; tentative D call: TRBD1 (6 bases). Germline CDR1 and CDR2: LGHNA and YNFKEQ. CDR3 length equals 17 residues. Trimming left V 0 bases short and J 5 bases short, with 18 bases between.

J is TRBJ2-3 and V is TRBV2; 12 bases align to TRBD2. CDR3 size: 15 residues. Germline trimming cut 8 bases from V and 5 bases from J; bases unmatched to any gene: 8. Germline lookup yields CDR1 SNHLY and CDR2 FYNNEI. For the CDR3, the DNA is TGTGCCAGCGGATCTACTAGCGGGGGGAGAGATACGCAGTATTTT. Its translation is CASGSTSGGRDTQYF.

The rearrangement uses TRBV6-5 and TRBJ1-2; TRBD1 matches 11 bases. The CDR3 runs to 13 residues. Germline V CDR1 and CDR2: MNHEY, SVGAGI. Trimming took 8 bases from V and 8 from J; bases not matched to a gene: 7. The CDR3 region is CASESGQGVGYTF. CDR3 DNA sequence: TGTGCCAGCGAATCGGGACAGGGGGTCGGCTACACCTTC.

The chain has TRBV5-1 and TRBJ2-1; TRBD1 matches at 8 bases. The V segment lost 2 bases and the J segment 8 bases; nucleotides outside the gene matches: 9. The CDR3 covers 15 residues. Germline V lookup: CDR1 SGHRS, CDR2 YFSETQ. In DNA form, the CDR3 reads TGCGCCAGCAGCTTTGGACAGGGTGGCGGCGATGAGCAGTTCTTC. Residues: CASSFGQGGGDEQFF.